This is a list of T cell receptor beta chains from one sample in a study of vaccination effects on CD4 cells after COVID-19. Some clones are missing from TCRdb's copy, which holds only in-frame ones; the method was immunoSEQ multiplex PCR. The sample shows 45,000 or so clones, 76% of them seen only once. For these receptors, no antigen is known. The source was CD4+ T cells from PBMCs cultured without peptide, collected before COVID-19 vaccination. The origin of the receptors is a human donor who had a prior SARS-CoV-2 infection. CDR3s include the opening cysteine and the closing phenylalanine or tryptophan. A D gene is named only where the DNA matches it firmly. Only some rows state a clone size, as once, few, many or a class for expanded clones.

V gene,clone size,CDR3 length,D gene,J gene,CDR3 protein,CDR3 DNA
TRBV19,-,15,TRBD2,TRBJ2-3,CASSRVAGHTDTQYF,TGTGCCAGTAGTAGAGTAGCGGGCCACACAGATACGCAGTATTTT
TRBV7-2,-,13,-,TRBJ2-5,CASSFDSGGTQYF,TGTGCCAGCAGCTTCGATAGCGGTGGGACCCAGTACTTC
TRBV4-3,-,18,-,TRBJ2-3,CASSQGRRVGGAGDTQYF,TGCGCCAGCAGCCAAGGCCGGCGGGTGGGCGGGGCAGGAGATACGCAGTATTTT
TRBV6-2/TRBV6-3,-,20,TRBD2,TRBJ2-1,CASSYTTGTSGSAPYNEQFF,TGTGCCAGCAGTTACACGACCGGGACTAGCGGGAGTGCCCCCTACAATGAGCAGTTCTTC
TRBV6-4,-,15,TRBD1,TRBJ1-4,CASLGQGTTNEKPVF,TGTGCCAGCTTAGGACAGGGGACAACTAATGAAAAACCGGTTTTT
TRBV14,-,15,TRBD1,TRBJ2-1,CASSQDRGRYNEQFF,TGTGCCAGCAGCCAGGACAGGGGGCGATACAATGAGCAGTTCTTC
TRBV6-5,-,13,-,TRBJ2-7,CASSYLGPYEQYF,TGTGCCAGCAGTTACCTGGGTCCCTACGAGCAGTACTTC
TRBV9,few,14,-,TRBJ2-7,CASSPAGSSYEQYF,TGTGCCAGCAGCCCCGCGGGGAGCTCCTACGAGCAGTACTTC
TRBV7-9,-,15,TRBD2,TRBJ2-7,CASSLLGLAAYEQYF,TGTGCCAGCAGCTTACTGGGACTAGCTGCCTACGAGCAGTACTTC
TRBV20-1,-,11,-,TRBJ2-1,CSAYTPNEQFF,TGCAGTGCTTACACTCCAAATGAGCAGTTCTTC
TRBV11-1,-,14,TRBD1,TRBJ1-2,CASSAMTGGNGYTF,TGTGCCAGCAGCGCCATGACAGGGGGTAACGGCTACACCTTC
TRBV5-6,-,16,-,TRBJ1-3,CASSLFTALGGNTIYF,TGTGCCAGCAGCTTGTTCACGGCTCTAGGGGGAAACACCATATATTTT
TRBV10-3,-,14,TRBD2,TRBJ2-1,CATRNSGGYNEQFF,TGTGCCACACGGAATAGCGGGGGGTACAATGAGCAGTTCTTC
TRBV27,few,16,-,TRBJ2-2,CASSFTGRRETGELFF,TGTGCCAGCAGTTTCACAGGGCGGAGGGAGACCGGGGAGCTGTTTTTT
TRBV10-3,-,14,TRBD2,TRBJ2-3,CAINPAGVEDTQYF,TGTGCCATCAACCCAGCGGGAGTGGAAGATACGCAGTATTTT
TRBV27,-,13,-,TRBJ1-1,CASIKGGNTEAFF,TGTGCCAGCATCAAGGGGGGGAACACTGAAGCTTTCTTT
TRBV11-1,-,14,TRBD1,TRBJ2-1,CASSGTGGYNEQFF,TGTGCCAGCAGCGGGACAGGAGGATACAATGAGCAGTTCTTC
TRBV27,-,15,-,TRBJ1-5,CASSFYGFGGQPQHF,TGTGCCAGCAGTTTTTATGGGTTTGGGGGTCAGCCCCAGCATTTT
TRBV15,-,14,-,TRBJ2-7,CATSREKGSYEQYF,TGTGCCACCAGCAGAGAGAAGGGTTCCTACGAGCAGTACTTC
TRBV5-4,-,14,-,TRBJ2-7,CASSQRGTAGEQYF,TGTGCCAGCAGCCAACGCGGGACAGCAGGCGAGCAGTACTTC
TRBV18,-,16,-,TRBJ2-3,CASSPQGAGGTDTQYF,TGTGCCAGCTCACCTCAGGGTGCTGGCGGCACAGATACGCAGTATTTT
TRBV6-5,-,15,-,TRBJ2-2,CASSYASPMGGELFF,TGTGCCAGCAGTTACGCTTCTCCCATGGGCGGGGAGCTGTTTTTT
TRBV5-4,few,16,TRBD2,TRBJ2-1,CASSFLSSGSRREQFF,TGTGCCAGCAGCTTTTTGTCTAGCGGGAGCAGGCGTGAGCAGTTCTTC
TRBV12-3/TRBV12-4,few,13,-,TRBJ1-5,CASSFQRGQPQHF,TGTGCCAGCAGTTTCCAGAGGGGGCAGCCCCAGCATTTT
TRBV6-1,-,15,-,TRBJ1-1,CASSETMGVTTEAFF,TGTGCCAGCAGTGAAACCATGGGGGTTACGACTGAAGCTTTCTTT